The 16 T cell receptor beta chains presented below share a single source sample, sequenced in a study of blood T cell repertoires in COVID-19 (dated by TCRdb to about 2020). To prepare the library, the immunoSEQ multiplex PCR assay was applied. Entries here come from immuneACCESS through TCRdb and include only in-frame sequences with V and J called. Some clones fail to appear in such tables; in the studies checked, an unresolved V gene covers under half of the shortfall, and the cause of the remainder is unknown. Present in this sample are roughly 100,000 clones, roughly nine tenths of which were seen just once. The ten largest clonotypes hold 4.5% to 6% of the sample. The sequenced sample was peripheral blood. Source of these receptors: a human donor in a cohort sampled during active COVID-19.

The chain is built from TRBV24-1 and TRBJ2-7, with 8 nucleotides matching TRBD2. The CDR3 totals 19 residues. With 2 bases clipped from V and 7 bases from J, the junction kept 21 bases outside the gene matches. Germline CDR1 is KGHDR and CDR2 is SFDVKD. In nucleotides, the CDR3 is TGTGCCACCAGTGATTCTCGCGAAAACACCGGACTGTCGGGGGGGGAGCAGTACTTC. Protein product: CATSDSRENTGLSGGEQYF.

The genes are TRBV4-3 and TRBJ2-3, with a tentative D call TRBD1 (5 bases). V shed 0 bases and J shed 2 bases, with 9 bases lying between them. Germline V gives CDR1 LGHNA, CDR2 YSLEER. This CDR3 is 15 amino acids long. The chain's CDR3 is CASSQDYRPTDTQYF. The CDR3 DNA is TGCGCCAGCAGCCAAGACTACAGGCCCACAGATACGCAGTATTTT.

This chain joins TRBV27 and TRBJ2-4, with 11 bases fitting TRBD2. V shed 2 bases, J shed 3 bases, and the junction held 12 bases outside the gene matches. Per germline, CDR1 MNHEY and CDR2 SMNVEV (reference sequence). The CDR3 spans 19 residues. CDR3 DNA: TGTGCCAGCAGTTTAAGTGGTTTAGCGGGAGGGCCGGGCAAAAACATTCAGTACTTC. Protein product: CASSLSGLAGGPGKNIQYF.

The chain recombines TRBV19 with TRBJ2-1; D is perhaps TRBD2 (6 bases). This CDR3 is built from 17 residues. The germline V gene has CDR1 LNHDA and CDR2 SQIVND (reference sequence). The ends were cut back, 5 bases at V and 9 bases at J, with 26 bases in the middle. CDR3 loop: CASSFYAGLRNGIEQFF. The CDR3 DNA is TGTGCCAGTAGTTTCTACGCGGGACTTAGGAATGGGATTGAGCAGTTCTTC.

CDR3 DNA sequence: TGTGCCAGCAGCCAAGGACTAGCGGACCGGCAGTACTTC. Its protein product is CASSQGLADRQYF. The chain employs TRBV4-2 and TRBJ2-7, with 9 bases identical to TRBD2. V dropped 1 base and J dropped 9; count of bases not matched to a gene: 4. The CDR3 runs 13 residues. Germline CDR1 is LGHNA and CDR2 is YNFKEQ.

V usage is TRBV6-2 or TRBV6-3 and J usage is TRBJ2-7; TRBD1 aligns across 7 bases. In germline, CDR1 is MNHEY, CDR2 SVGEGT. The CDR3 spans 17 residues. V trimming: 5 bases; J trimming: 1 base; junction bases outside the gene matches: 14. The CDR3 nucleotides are TGTGCCAGCAGTCTTCAACCCGCCTGGACAGGTTCCTACGAGCAGTACTTC. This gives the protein CASSLQPAWTGSYEQYF.

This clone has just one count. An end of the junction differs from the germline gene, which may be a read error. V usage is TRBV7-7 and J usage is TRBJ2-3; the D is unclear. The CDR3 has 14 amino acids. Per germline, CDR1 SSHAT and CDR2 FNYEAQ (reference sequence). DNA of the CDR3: TGTGCTAGCAGCTTATCAACTTCCACAGATACGCAGTATTTT. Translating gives CASSLSTSTDTQYF.

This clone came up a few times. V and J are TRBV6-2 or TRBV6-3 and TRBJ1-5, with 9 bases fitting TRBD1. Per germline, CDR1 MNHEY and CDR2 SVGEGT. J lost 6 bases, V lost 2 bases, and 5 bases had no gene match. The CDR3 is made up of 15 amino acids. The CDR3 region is CASSYPGQGRQPQHF. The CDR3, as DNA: TGTGCCAGCAGTTACCCGGGACAGGGTCGTCAGCCCCAGCATTTT.

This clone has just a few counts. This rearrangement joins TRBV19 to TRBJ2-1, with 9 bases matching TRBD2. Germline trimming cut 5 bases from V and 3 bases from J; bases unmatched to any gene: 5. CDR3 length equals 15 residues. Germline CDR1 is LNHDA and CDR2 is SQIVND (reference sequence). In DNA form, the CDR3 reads TGTGCCAGTAGTCTATCTAGCGGGAACTACAATGAGCAGTTCTTC. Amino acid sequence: CASSLSSGNYNEQFF.

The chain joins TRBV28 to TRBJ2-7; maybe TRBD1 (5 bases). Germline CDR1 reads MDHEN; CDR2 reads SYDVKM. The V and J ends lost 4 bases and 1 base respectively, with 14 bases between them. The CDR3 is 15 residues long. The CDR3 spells CASSSWSQGSYEQYF. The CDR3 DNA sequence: TGTGCCAGCAGTTCGTGGTCGCAGGGTTCCTACGAGCAGTACTTC.

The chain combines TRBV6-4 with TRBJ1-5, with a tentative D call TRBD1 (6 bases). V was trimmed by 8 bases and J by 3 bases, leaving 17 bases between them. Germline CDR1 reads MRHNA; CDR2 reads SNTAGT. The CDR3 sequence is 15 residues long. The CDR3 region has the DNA TGTGCCAGCTCAAATAAAGGACAGAACAATCAGCCCCAGCATTTT. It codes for CASSNKGQNNQPQHF.

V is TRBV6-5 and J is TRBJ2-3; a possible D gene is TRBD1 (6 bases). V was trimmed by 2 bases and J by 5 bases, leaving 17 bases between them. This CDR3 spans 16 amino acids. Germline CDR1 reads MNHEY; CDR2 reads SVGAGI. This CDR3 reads CASSYTLTGGGDTQYF. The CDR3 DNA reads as TGTGCCAGCAGTTACACCCTGACAGGCGGAGGAGATACGCAGTATTTT.

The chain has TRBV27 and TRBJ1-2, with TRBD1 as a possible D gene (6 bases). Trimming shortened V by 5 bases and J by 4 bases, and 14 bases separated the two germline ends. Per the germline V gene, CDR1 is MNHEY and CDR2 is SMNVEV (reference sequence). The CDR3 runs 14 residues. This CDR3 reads CASSKQGTTYGYTF. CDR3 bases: TGTGCCAGCAGTAAACAGGGCACGACCTATGGCTACACCTTC.

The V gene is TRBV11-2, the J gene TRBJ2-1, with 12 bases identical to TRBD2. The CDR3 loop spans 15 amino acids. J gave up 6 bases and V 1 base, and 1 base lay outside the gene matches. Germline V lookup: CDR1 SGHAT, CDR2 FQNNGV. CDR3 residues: CASSLGTSGANEQFF. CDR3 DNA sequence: TGTGCCAGCAGCTTAGGGACTAGCGGGGCCAATGAGCAGTTCTTC.

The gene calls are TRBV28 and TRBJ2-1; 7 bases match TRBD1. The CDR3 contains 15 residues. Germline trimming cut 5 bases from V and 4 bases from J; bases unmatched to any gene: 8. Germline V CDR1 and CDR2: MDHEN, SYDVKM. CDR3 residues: CASSAEGGPYNEQFF. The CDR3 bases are TGTGCCAGCAGTGCCGAAGGGGGCCCTTACAATGAGCAGTTCTTC.

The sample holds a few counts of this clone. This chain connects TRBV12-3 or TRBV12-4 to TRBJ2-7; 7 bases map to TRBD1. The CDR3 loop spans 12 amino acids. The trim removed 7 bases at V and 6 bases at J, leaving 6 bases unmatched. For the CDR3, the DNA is TGTGCCAGCACCTTACAGGGGTTCGAGCAGTACTTC. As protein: CASTLQGFEQYF.